One sample yielded the 20 T cell receptor beta chains listed below, sequenced in a study of naive and memory T cell subsets. Adult healthy volunteers gave 2.5 ml peripheral blood for whole-blood RNA. Reverse transcription of blood and skin TCR RNA was primed at alpha and beta constant regions. TCRdb used MiXCR to reprocess the 5' RACE reads, holding one entry per CDR3 protein. The sample has about 26,000 distinct CDR3 sequences, under 30% seen once. The origin of the receptors is a female donor in good health.

This clonotype was counted between two and nine times. The chain uses TRBV6-5 and TRBJ2-1; 9 bases align to TRBD1. This CDR3 spans 11 amino acids. The ends lost 6 bases at V and 11 bases at J; junction bases unmatched: 2. Germline CDR1 MNHEY, CDR2 SVGAGI. The CDR3, as DNA: TGTGCCAGCAGGGGGACAGGGAAGCAGTTCTTC. Translation gives CASRGTGKQFF.

This clonotype occurred many times. An end of the junction does not agree with germline; a read error may underlie this. The V gene is TRBV5-4, the J gene TRBJ2-3; no firm D call. Germline CDR1 SGHNT, CDR2 YYREEE (reference sequence). The CDR3 has 11 residues. The CDR3 DNA is TGTGCCAGCAGCTCCGGACCGTCGGAGAATTTT. The encoded protein is CASSSGPSENF.

This clonotype occurred many times. The chain couples TRBV10-3 to TRBJ2-2, with 9 bases identical to TRBD1. V lost 8 bases, J lost 7 bases, and 8 bases stayed unmatched. The CDR3 has 14 residues. The germline V gene has CDR1 ENHRY and CDR2 SYGVKD. The CDR3 nucleotides read TGTGCCATCTCAGCCGGACAGGGGAACGGGGAGCTGTTTTTT. Translating it yields CAISAGQGNGELFF.

Only a few counts were recorded for this clonotype. CDR3: CASRAGGAYGYTF. The CDR3 nucleotides read TGTGCCAGCCGAGCGGGGGGGGCCTATGGCTACACCTTC. The gene calls are TRBV6-5 and TRBJ1-2; a weak D match, TRBD1 (6 bases). CDR1 and CDR2 from the germline V gene are MNHEY and SVGAGI. The CDR3 length is 13 residues. V lost 8 bases and J 4 bases, leaving 14 bases between the germline ends.

The chain combines TRBV12-3 or TRBV12-4 with TRBJ2-1; D is uncertain. V lost 4 bases, J lost 3 bases, and 7 bases lay in between. The CDR3 totals 13 residues. CDR3: CASSSENYNEQFF. The CDR3 bases are TGTGCCAGCAGTTCTGAAAACTACAATGAGCAGTTCTTC.

The chain links TRBV20-1 to TRBJ1-4; D is undetermined. Germline CDR1 reads DFQATT; CDR2 reads SNEGSKA (reference sequence). The CDR3 contains 11 residues. This CDR3 reads CGAIFNEKLFF. DNA of the CDR3: TGCGGCGCCATCTTTAATGAAAAACTGTTTTTT.

This clonotype was picked up many times. This CDR3 is CASSYYRGTGELFF. The CDR3 DNA sequence: TGTGCCAGCAGTTATTACAGGGGAACCGGGGAGCTGTTTTTT. The J gene is TRBJ2-2, the V gene TRBV2; 7 bases are a match to TRBD1. In germline, CDR1 is SNHLY, CDR2 FYNNEI. Losses at the gene ends were 5 bases for V and 5 bases for J; bases not matched to a gene: 5. This CDR3 comprises 14 residues. The whole variable domain, filled in from reference TRBV2 and TRBJ2-2, reads EPEVTQTPSHQVTQMGQEVILRCVPISNHLYFYWYRQILGQKVEFLVSFYNNEISEKSEIFDDQFSVERPDGSNFTLKIRSTKLEDSAMYFCASSYYRGTGELFFGEGSRLTVL.

The count of this clonotype is one. Mismatch with germline at one junction end may stem from a read error. V is TRBV20-1 and J is TRBJ1-2; D is undetermined. Per the germline V gene, CDR1 is DFQATT and CDR2 is SNEGSKA (reference sequence). The CDR3 has 12 residues. DNA for the CDR3: TGCAGTGCTATGAACAGAGGCTATGGCTACAACTTC. Translated: CSAMNRGYGYNF.

A few counts support this clonotype. V is TRBV20-1 and J is TRBJ1-2; D is ambiguous. This CDR3 is 12 amino acids long. V shed 0 bases and J shed 8 bases, with 10 bases lying between them. The V gene's germline CDR1 is DFQATT and CDR2 SNEGSKA (reference sequence). CDR3 in amino acids: CSARDRLSGYTF. CDR3 sequence (DNA): TGCAGTGCTAGAGATCGCCTGAGCGGCTACACCTTC.

This clonotype was observed a few times. The chain combines TRBV29-1 with TRBJ2-7, with 7 nucleotides matching TRBD1. With 7 bases clipped from V and 6 bases from J, the junction kept 12 bases outside the gene matches. CDR3 size: 13 residues. CDR1 and CDR2 from the germline V gene are SQVTM and ANQGSEA. CDR3 in amino acids: CSADDRAFGEQYF. For the CDR3, the DNA is TGCAGCGCTGATGACAGGGCGTTCGGCGAGCAGTACTTC.

This clonotype was detected only a few times. The chain combines TRBV20-1 with TRBJ2-2; no clear D. Deletions cut 0 bases from V and 4 bases from J, with 6 bases between. CDR1 DFQATT and CDR2 SNEGSKA come from the germline V gene (reference sequence). The CDR3 runs to 13 residues. The CDR3 loop reads CSARETATGELFF. The CDR3 DNA reads TGCAGTGCTAGAGAAACCGCCACCGGGGAGCTGTTTTTT.

The CDR3 reads CASSAQGTQYF. The DNA for the CDR3 is TGTGCCAGCAGTGCTCAGGGGACCCAGTACTTC. The chain has TRBV25-1 and TRBJ2-5; perhaps TRBD1 as D (5 bases). The V end was cut by 4 bases, the J end by 7 bases, with 7 bases between. The germline V gene has CDR1 MGHDK and CDR2 SYGVNS. The length of the CDR3 is 11 residues.

The chain uses TRBV7-2 and TRBJ2-1; 8 positions match TRBD2. The germline gives CDR1 SGHTA, CDR2 FQGNSA. The CDR3 totals 16 residues. The junction had 14 bases not matched to a gene; V was cut back by 4 bases and J by 9 bases. CDR3 residues: CASSYPSGTSDGEQFF. CDR3 DNA: TGTGCCAGCAGCTACCCATCCGGGACTAGTGACGGTGAGCAGTTCTTC.

In this sample, this clonotype is medium-sized. The J gene is TRBJ2-2, the V gene TRBV6-4, with 12 bases fitting TRBD2. The CDR3 has 16 amino acids. CDR1 and CDR2 from the germline V gene are MRHNA and SNTAGT. CDR3 protein: CASSASGGADTGELFF. In DNA form, the CDR3 reads TGTGCAAGCTCGGCTAGCGGGGGGGCCGACACCGGGGAGCTGTTTTTT.

In its sample, this clonotype was seen many times. The chain employs TRBV4-1 and TRBJ1-2; D perhaps matches TRBD1 (5 bases). The CDR3 is made up of 17 amino acids. Trimming left V 2 bases short and J 1 base short, with 17 bases between. Germline V gene sequence: CDR1 MGHRA, CDR2 YSYEKL. This CDR3 reads CASSQIHRRDGNYGYTF. The CDR3 DNA is TGCGCCAGCAGCCAAATCCACCGCCGGGACGGTAACTATGGCTACACCTTC.

This clonotype has a count of ten or more. This sequence joins TRBV29-1 and TRBJ2-7, with 11 bases lining up with TRBD1. V shed 7 bases, J shed 6 bases, and the junction held 2 bases outside the gene matches. Germline lookup yields CDR1 SQVTM and CDR2 ANQGSEA. The CDR3 extends over 11 amino acids. CDR3 loop: CSGGQGAEQYF. In DNA, the CDR3 is TGCAGCGGAGGACAGGGGGCCGAGCAGTACTTC.

In its sample, this clonotype is medium-sized. For the CDR3, the DNA is TGTGCCGCCCGGGGGGGTATGGTTGAAAAACTGTTTTTT. It yields the protein CAARGGMVEKLFF. The chain links TRBV10-3 to TRBJ1-4; TRBD1 might be the D (5 bases). The CDR3 is 13 residues long. Germline-derived CDR1 and CDR2 are ENHRY and SYGVKD. V was cut by 11 bases and J by 7 bases, with 17 bases left in between.

This clonotype was observed many times. The chain recombines TRBV5-1 with TRBJ2-7; possible D gene TRBD1, 6 bases. With 4 bases removed from V and 6 bases from J, the gap between germline ends came to 14 bases. CDR1 SGHRS and CDR2 YFSETQ come from the germline V gene. The CDR3 totals 13 residues. The CDR3 coding sequence is TGCGCCAGCAGCCCTGACAGGAACAGCGAGCAGTACTTC. This gives the protein CASSPDRNSEQYF.

There are many counts of this clonotype. This chain uses TRBV9 with TRBJ1-1; no clear D gene. The CDR3 has 14 residues. V shed 2 bases and J shed 1 base, with 9 bases lying between them. In germline, CDR1 is SGDLS, CDR2 YYNGEE. CDR3 nucleotide sequence: TGTGCCAGCAGCGTCTATACCGAGAACACTGAAGCTTTCTTT. This sequence encodes CASSVYTENTEAFF.

V and J are TRBV27 and TRBJ2-1, with 8 bases aligning to TRBD2. Germline V gene lookup returns CDR1 MNHEY and CDR2 SMNVEV (reference sequence). CDR3 length: 15 amino acids. The V gene end was trimmed by 7 bases and the J gene end by 2 bases; junction bases not matched to a gene: 7. The CDR3 is CASNSGIRTYNEQFF. DNA for the CDR3: TGTGCCAGCAATAGCGGGATTAGGACCTACAATGAGCAGTTCTTC.